This T cell receptor (beta chain) derives from a study of blood T cell repertoires in COVID-19. Study-wide context: The analysed material was cDNA or gDNA that came from T cells, B-cell-depleted T cells, or PBMCs.

Patients at the Seattle site were enrolled during active infection and followed longitudinally. TCRdb's copy holds only in-frame clones and misses some; the assay was immunoSEQ multiplex PCR. Of hundreds of thousands of clones listed, about 88% are singletons. The CDR3 length is 15 residues. V was pared by 1 base and J by 4 bases, with 2 bases of the junction left unmatched. In germline, CDR1 is MGHRA, CDR2 YSYEKL. The rearrangement joins TRBV4-1 to TRBJ2-5; 11 bases line up with TRBD1. The receptor's source is a woman aged 70-85 years with COVID-19, enrolled during active disease. The sample consisted of peripheral blood. The DNA for the CDR3 is TGCGCCAGCAGCCAAGTGGGGACAGGGGGAGAGACCCAGTACTTC. Amino acid sequence: CASSQVGTGGETQYF.